This entry describes one T cell receptor beta chain. These data originate in a study of blood T cell repertoires in COVID-19. The wider study: The origin of the acute and convalescent COVID-19 samples was the United States, Italy and Spain. T cells, B-cell-depleted T cells, or PBMCs supplied cDNA or gDNA.

The CDR3 consists of 15 residues. Trimming at V came to 0 bases and at J to 5 bases, leaving 4 bases not matched to a gene. Germline CDR1 WNHNN, CDR2 SYGVQD (reference sequence). As originally analysed: Amplification with reference gene primers provided the estimates of nucleated cell counts. Repertoires were generated with immunoSEQ multiplex PCR, while TCRdb's copy carries only in-frame clones and drops some. The V and J calls and clone size are taken from that table; D and trimming were inferred from the DNA. The sample carries about 61,000 clones, 88% recorded once. Material: peripheral blood. The chain is built from TRBV10-1 and TRBJ2-1; 7 bases agree with TRBD1. The receptor was isolated from a woman aged 45-65 years with active or convalescent COVID-19. The CDR3 DNA reads as TGCGCCAGCAGTGAGTCGGGGACAGTGAACAATGAGCAGTTCTTC. Amino acids: CASSESGTVNNEQFF.